This TCR beta chain was recovered during a study of blood T cell repertoires in COVID-19. On the study more broadly: COVID-19 samples from acute and convalescent phases originated in the United States, Italy and Spain.

Assay used: immunoSEQ multiplex PCR; TCRdb lists only in-frame clones, some missing. The sample lists almost 200,000 clones, about 85% occurring once. The Seattle patients joined while their infection was active and were tracked longitudinally afterward. This clone was seen a single time. The V and J ends lost 1 base and 6 bases respectively, with 14 bases between them. This CDR3 is 15 amino acids long. The germline gives CDR1 MGHRA, CDR2 YSYEKL. The source of this sequence is a woman aged 40-49 years with COVID-19, enrolled during active disease. The sequencing input was peripheral blood. The rearrangement uses TRBV4-1 and TRBJ2-3, with a weak D call TRBD2 (6 bases). CDR3 loop: CASSQGRLGVDTQYF. The CDR3 DNA reads TGCGCCAGCAGCCAAGGGAGACTAGGGGTGGATACGCAGTATTTT.